This is a list of T cell receptor beta chains from one sample in a study of early T cells in non-severe SARS-CoV-2 infection. TCRdb reprocessed the 5' RACE reads via MiXCR and lists one record per CDR3 protein. The sample shows tens of thousands of distinct CDR3 sequences, 9.5% to 15% of them seen only once. Sample: whole blood. These receptors were collected from an adult who was a healthcare worker with PCR-confirmed SARS-CoV-2 infection or an uninfected control (not recorded which). The CDR3 runs from the conserved cysteine through the conserved F or W. Each record gives: D gene, V gene, clone size, J gene, CDR3 DNA, CDR3 protein. A D gene is named only where the DNA matches it firmly. Clone size appears in some rows only: once, few, many, or a class for an expanded clone.

TRBD2	TRBV5-1	NA	TRBJ2-3	TGCGCCAGCAGCAGCACTAGCGGGGTCTCCGATACGCAGTATTTT	CASSSTSGVSDTQYF
NA	TRBV18	many	TRBJ2-3	TGTGCCAGCTCACCCCAGACAGGTGGGGATACGCAGTATTTT	CASSPQTGGDTQYF
NA	TRBV18	NA	TRBJ1-1	TGTGCCAGCTCACCACTAGGGAACACTGAAGCTTTCTTT	CASSPLGNTEAFF
NA	TRBV5-1	many	TRBJ2-7	TGCGCCAGCAGCCTAACCCTGGACAACTCCTACGAGCAGTACTTC	CASSLTLDNSYEQYF
NA	TRBV7-7	many	TRBJ2-6	TGTGCCAGCAGCCCCGGACAGCTTACCTCTGGGGCCAACGTCCTGACTTTC	CASSPGQLTSGANVLTF
NA	TRBV29-1	NA	TRBJ1-3	TGCAGCGCTCTGGGGGTCTCTAACTCTGGAAACACCATATATTTT	CSALGVSNSGNTIYF
TRBD2	TRBV11-2	NA	TRBJ2-1	TGTGCCAGCAGCATCTCTAGCGGCAATGAGCAGTTCTTC	CASSISSGNEQFF
TRBD2	TRBV7-9	many	TRBJ2-1	TGTGCCAGCAGCTTAGAGCTAGCGGACAATGAGCAGTTCTTC	CASSLELADNEQFF
NA	TRBV6-5	many	TRBJ1-1	TGTGCCAGCAGTTACTCATCGTCCGGGGGGACTGAAGCTTTCTTT	CASSYSSSGGTEAFF
TRBD2	TRBV18	NA	TRBJ2-1	TGTGCCAGCTCACCCTACAAACCTTACGGACTAGAAGTCGGTTTCGGCTCCTACAATGAGCAGTTCTTC	CASSPYKPYGLEVGFGSYNEQFF
NA	TRBV18	many	TRBJ2-2	TGTGCCAGCTCACCACGTGTGGGGAACACCGGGGAGCTGTTTTTT	CASSPRVGNTGELFF
NA	TRBV2	few	TRBJ2-7	TGTGCCAGCAGTACAAGGTACGGCGAGCAGTACTTC	CASSTRYGEQYF
NA	TRBV28	many	TRBJ2-7	TGTGCCAGCAGTCCCCAGGGGAACGAGCAGTACTTC	CASSPQGNEQYF
NA	TRBV7-8	NA	TRBJ1-2	TGTGCCAGCACCCTGACGGCTAACTATGGCTACACCTTC	CASTLTANYGYTF
NA	TRBV25-1	few	TRBJ2-1	TGTGCCAGCAGTGAATATAATACGGCCGTCGGCTCCTACAATGAGCAGTTCTTC	CASSEYNTAVGSYNEQFF
NA	TRBV10-1	few	TRBJ2-1	TGCGCCAGCAGTCTCTCTGGGGAGACCTACAATGAGCAGTTCTTC	CASSLSGETYNEQFF
NA	TRBV11-2	many	TRBJ2-3	TGTGCCAGCAGCTTACTACCAGATACGCAGTATTTT	CASSLLPDTQYF
NA	TRBV5-1	many	TRBJ2-3	TGCGCCAGCAGCTGGGGTAGCACAGATACGCAGTATTTT	CASSWGSTDTQYF
TRBD2	TRBV28	NA	TRBJ2-3	TGTGCCAGCAGTTTGGAGGGAGGGCCAAAAGATACGCAGTATTTT	CASSLEGGPKDTQYF
NA	TRBV7-2	NA	TRBJ2-2	TGTGCCAGCAGCCTCGGCGTCGCGGAGCTGTTTTTT	CASSLGVAELFF
TRBD2	TRBV29-1	NA	TRBJ2-1	TGCAGCGTAGGGGGACTAGCGGGAGGACTCTCCTACAATGAGCAGTTCTTC	CSVGGLAGGLSYNEQFF
TRBD2	TRBV6-5	few	TRBJ2-1	TGTGCCAGCAGTACCGTACGGGGACTAGCCTACAATGAGCAGTTCTTC	CASSTVRGLAYNEQFF
NA	TRBV5-1	NA	TRBJ2-2	TGCGCCAGCAGCTTGAGCCAGGACACCGGGGAGCTGTTTTTT	CASSLSQDTGELFF
NA	TRBV7-9	few	TRBJ2-7	TGTGCCAGCAGCCTCCGCTCTGGGATGTACGAGCAGTACTTC	CASSLRSGMYEQYF
TRBD2	TRBV10-2	few	TRBJ2-3	TGCGCCAGCAGTGAGCCGGGACTAGCGGAGCCTCGTGGAGATACGCAGTATTTT	CASSEPGLAEPRGDTQYF
NA	TRBV20-1	NA	TRBJ2-7	TGCAGTGCGTCCCGGCGCGAGAGAGGCGAGCAGTACTTC	CSASRRERGEQYF
NA	TRBV7-6	NA	TRBJ1-2	TGTGCCAGCAGCTTAGAACCAGTCCCTCCACCTAACTATGGCTACACCTTC	CASSLEPVPPPNYGYTF
NA	TRBV24-1	few	TRBJ1-5	TGTGCCACCAGTTCCTACCGAGGGCCCCAGCATTTT	CATSSYRGPQHF
TRBD2	TRBV7-9	many	TRBJ2-7	TGTGCCAGCAGCTTAGCTAGCGGGAAGGTCAACGAGCAGTACTTC	CASSLASGKVNEQYF
TRBD1	TRBV28	few	TRBJ2-7	TGTGCCAGCCTGGCGGGGACAGGATATGACGAGCAGTACTTC	CASLAGTGYDEQYF
NA	TRBV3-1	few	TRBJ2-1	TGTGCCAGCAGCCCACAGGGTGGCGAGCAGTTCTTC	CASSPQGGEQFF
NA	TRBV20-1	many	TRBJ2-7	TGCAGTGCTAGAGTCCCAGGAGATACCTACGAGCAGTACTTC	CSARVPGDTYEQYF
NA	TRBV28	few	TRBJ1-2	TGTGCCAGCAGTTTACACAGAAACTATGGCTACACCTTC	CASSLHRNYGYTF